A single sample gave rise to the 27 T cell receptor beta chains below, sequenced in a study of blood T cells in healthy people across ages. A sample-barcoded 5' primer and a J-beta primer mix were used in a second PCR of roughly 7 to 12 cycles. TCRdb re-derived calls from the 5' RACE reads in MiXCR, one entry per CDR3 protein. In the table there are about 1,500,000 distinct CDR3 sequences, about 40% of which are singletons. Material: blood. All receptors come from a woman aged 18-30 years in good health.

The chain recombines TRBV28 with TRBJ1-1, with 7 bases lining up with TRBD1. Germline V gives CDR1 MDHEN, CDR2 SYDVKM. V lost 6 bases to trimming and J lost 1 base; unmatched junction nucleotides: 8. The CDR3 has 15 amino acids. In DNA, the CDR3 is TGTGCCAGCAGGGAGACAGGGCGCGGGAACACTGAAGCTTTCTTT. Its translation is CASRETGRGNTEAFF. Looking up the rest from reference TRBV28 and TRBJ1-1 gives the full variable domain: DVKVTQSSRYLVKRTGEKVFLECVQDMDHENMFWYRQDPGLGLRLIYFSYDVKMKEKGDIPEGYSVSREKKERFSLILESASTNQTSMYLCASRETGRGNTEAFFGQGTRLTVV.

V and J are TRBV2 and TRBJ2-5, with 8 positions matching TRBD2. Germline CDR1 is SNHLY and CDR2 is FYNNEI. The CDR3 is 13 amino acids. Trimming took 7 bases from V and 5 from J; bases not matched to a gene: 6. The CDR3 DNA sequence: TGTGCCAGCACGGGGGGGATTGGGGAGACCCAGTACTTC. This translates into CASTGGIGETQYF.

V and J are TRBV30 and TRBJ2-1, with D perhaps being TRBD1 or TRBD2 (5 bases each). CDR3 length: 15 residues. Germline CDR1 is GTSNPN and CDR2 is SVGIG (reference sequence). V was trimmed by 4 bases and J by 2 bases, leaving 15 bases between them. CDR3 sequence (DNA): TGTGCCTGGATTTCCGGGGCGGGTCCCTACAATGAGCAGTTCTTC. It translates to CAWISGAGPYNEQFF.

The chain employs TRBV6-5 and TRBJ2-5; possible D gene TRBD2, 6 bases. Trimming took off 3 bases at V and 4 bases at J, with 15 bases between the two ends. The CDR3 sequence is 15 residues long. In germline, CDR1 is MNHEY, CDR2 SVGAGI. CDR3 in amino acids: CASSYHGPGGETQYF. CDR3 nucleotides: TGTGCCAGCAGTTATCATGGCCCCGGGGGAGAGACCCAGTACTTC.

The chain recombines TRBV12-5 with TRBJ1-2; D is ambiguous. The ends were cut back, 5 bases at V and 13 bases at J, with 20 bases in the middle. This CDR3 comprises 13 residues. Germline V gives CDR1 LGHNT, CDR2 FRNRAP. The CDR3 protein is CASGLPYQDAGTF. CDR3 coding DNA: TGTGCTAGTGGTCTTCCCTACCAGGACGCCGGCACCTTC. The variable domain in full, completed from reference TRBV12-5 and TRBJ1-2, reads DARVTQTPRHKVTEMGQEVTMRCQPILGHNTVFWYRQTMMQGLELLAYFRNRAPLDDSGMPKDRFSAEMPDATLATLKIQPSEPRDSAVYFCASGLPYQDAGTFGSGTRLTVV.

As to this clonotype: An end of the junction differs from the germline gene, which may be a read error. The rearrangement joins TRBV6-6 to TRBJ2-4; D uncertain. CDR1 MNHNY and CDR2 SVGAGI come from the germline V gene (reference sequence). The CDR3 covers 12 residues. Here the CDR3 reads CASSNSQNIQYF. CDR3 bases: TGTGCCAGCAGTAACTCCCAAAACATTCAGTACTTC.

The CDR3 sequence is CASSPSGTSGGNNEQYF. In DNA, the CDR3 is TGCGCCAGCAGCCCATCTGGGACTAGCGGGGGGAACAACGAGCAGTACTTC. The chain joins TRBV4-1 to TRBJ2-7; 15 bases map to TRBD2. The CDR3 loop spans 17 amino acids. The V gene end was trimmed by 4 bases and the J gene end by 5 bases; junction bases not matched to a gene: 9. CDR1 and CDR2 (germline): MGHRA, YSYEKL.

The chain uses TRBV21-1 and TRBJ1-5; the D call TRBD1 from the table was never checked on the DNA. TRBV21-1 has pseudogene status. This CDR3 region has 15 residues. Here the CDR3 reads CASSKGGRPRSPQHF. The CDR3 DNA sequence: TGTGCCAGCAGCAAAGGGGGCAGGCCGCGGTCTCCCCAGCATTTT.

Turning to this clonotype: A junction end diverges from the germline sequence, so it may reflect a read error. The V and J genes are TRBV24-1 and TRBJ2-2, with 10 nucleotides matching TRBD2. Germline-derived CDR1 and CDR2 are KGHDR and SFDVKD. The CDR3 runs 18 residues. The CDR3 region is CATSDSNLAGVNTGELFF. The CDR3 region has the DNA TGTGCCACCAGTGATTCCAATCTAGCGGGGGTGAACACCGGGGAACTGTTTTTT.

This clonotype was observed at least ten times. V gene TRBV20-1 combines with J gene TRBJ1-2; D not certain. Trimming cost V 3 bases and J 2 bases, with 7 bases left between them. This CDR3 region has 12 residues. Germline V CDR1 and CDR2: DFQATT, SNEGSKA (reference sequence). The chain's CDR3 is CSARDENYGYTF. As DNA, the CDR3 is TGCAGTGCTAGGGACGAGAACTATGGCTACACCTTC.

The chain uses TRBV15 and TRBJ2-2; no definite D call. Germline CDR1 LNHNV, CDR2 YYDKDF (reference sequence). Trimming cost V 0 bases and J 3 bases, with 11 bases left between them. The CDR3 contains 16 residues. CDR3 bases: TGTGCCACCAGCAGAGATCCCTCCAGTGACACCGGGGAGCTGTTTTTT. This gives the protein CATSRDPSSDTGELFF.

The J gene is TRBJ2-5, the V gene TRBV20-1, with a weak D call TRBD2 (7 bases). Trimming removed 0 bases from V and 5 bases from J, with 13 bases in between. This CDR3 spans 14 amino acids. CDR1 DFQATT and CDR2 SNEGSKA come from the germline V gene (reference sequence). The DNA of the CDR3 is TGCAGTGCTAGAGATCCCAGGGGAGGGGAGACCCAGTACTTC. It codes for CSARDPRGGETQYF.

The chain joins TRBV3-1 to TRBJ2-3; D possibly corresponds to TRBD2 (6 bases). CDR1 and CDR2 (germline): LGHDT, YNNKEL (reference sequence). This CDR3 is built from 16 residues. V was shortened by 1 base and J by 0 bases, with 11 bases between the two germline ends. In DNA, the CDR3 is TGTGCCAGCAGCCAAGGCGGGGCCTTTAGCACAGATACGCAGTATTTT. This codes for CASSQGGAFSTDTQYF.

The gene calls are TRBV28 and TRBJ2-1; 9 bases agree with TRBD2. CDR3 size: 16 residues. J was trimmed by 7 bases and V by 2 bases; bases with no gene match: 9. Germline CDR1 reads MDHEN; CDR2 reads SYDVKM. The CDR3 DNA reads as TGTGCCAGCAGTTTAGTAGCGGGAGAGGTGGTAAATGAGCAGTTCTTC. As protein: CASSLVAGEVVNEQFF.

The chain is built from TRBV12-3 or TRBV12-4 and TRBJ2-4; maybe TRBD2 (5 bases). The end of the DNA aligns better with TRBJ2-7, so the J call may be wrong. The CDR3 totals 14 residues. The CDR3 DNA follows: TGTGCCAGCAGTTTCTACGCCGACTACTACGAGCAGTACTTC. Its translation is CASSFYADYYEQYF.

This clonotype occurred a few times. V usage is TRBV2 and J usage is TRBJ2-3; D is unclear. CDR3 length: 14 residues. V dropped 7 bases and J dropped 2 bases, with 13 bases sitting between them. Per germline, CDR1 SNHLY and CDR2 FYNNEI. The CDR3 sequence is CASKGRLSTDTQYF. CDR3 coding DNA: TGTGCCAGCAAGGGAAGACTGTCCACAGATACGCAGTATTTT.

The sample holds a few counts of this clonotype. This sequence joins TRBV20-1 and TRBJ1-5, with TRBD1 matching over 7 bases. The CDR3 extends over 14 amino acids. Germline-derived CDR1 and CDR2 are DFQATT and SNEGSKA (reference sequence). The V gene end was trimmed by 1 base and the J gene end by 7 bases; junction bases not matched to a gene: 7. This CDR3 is CSARAPQGEQPQHF. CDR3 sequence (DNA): TGCAGTGCTAGAGCCCCCCAGGGGGAACAGCCCCAGCATTTT.

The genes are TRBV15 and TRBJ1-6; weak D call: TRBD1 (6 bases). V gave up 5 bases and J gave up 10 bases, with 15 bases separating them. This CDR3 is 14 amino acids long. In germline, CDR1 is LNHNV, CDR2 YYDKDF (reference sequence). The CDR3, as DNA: TGTGCCACCAGCTCCGACAGGATTGTGTCACCCCTCCACTTT. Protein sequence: CATSSDRIVSPLHF. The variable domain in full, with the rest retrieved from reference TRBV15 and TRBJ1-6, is DAMVIQNPRYQVTQFGKPVTLSCSQTLNHNVMYWYQQKSSQAPKLLFHYYDKDFNNEADTPDNFQSRRPNTSFCFLDIRSPGLGDTAMYLCATSSDRIVSPLHFGNGTRLTVT.

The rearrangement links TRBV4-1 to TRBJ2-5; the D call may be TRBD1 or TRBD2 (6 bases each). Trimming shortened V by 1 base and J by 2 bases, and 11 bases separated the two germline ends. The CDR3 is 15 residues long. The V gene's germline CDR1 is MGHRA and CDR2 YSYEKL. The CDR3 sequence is CASSQVEGEQETQYF. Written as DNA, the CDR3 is TGCGCCAGCAGCCAAGTGGAGGGGGAGCAAGAGACCCAGTACTTC.

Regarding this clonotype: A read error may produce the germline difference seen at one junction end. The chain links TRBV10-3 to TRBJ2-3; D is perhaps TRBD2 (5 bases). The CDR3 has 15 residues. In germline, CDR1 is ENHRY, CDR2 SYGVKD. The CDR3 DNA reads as TGTACCATCACTTCTAGTGGGAGTAGGACAGATACGCAGTATTTT. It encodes CTITSSGSRTDTQYF.

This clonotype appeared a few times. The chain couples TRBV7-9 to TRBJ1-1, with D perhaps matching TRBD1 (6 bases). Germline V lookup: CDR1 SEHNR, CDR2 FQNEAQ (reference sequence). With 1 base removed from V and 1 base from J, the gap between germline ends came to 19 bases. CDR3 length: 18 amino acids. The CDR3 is CASSLELVPGHPNTEAFF. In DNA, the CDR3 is TGTGCCAGCAGCTTAGAATTGGTTCCGGGACACCCGAACACTGAAGCTTTCTTT.

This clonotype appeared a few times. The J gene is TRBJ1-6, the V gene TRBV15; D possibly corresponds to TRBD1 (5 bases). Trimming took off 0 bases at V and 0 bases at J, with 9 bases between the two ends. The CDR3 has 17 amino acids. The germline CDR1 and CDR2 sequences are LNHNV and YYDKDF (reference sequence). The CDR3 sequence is CATSRDRTNSYNSPLHF. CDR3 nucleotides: TGTGCCACCAGCAGAGATAGGACAAACTCCTATAATTCACCCCTCCACTTT.

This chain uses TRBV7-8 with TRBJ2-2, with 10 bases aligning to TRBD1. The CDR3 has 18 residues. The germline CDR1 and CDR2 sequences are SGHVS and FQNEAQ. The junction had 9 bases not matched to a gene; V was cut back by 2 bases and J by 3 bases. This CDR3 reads CASSLFDGTGVHTGELFF. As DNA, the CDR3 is TGTGCCAGCAGCTTATTCGATGGGACAGGGGTTCACACCGGGGAGCTGTTTTTT.

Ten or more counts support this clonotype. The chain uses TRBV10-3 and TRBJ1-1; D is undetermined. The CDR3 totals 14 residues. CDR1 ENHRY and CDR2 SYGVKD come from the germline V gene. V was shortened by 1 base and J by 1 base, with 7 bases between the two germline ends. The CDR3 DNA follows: TGTGCCATCAGTGAGTTGGGCCAGAACACTGAAGCTTTCTTT. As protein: CAISELGQNTEAFF.

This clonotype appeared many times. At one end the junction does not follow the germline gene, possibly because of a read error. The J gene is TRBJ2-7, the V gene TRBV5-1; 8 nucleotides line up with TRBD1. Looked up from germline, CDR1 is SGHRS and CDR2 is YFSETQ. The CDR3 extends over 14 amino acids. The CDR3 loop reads CASSFTGGSYEQYF. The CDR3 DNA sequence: TGTGCCAGCAGTTTCACAGGGGGTTCCTACGAGCAGTACTTC. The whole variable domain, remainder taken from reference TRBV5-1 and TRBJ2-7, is KAGVTQTPRYLIKTRGQQVTLSCSPISGHRSVSWYQQTPGQGLQFLFEYFSETQRNKGNFPGRFSGRQFSNSRSEMNVSTLELGDSALYLCASSFTGGSYEQYFGPGTRLTVT.

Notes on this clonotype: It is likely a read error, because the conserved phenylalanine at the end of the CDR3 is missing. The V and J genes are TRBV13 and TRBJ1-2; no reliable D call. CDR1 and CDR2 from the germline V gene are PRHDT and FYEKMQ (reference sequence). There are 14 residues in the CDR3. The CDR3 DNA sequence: TGTGCCAGCAGCTTAGGTCTGGTCGACTATGGTTACACCTTG. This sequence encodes CASSLGLVDYGYTL.

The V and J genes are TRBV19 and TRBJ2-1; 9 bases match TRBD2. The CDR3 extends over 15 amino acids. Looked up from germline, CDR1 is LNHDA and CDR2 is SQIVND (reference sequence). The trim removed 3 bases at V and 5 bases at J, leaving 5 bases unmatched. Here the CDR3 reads CASSIHSGSHNEQFF. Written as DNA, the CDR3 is TGTGCCAGTAGTATCCATAGCGGGAGTCACAATGAGCAGTTCTTC.